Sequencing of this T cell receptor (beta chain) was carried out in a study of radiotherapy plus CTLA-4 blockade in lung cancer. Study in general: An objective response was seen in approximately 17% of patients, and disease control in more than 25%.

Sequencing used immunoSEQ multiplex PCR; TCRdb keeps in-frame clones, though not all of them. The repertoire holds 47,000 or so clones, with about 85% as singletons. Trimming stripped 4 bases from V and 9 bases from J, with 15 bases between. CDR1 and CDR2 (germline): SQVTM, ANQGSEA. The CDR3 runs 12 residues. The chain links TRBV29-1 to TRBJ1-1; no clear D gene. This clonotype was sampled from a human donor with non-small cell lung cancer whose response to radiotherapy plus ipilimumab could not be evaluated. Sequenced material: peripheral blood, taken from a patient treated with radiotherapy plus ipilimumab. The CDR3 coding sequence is TGCAGCGTTGTTGAGGGCGAAATCAAAGCTTTCTTT. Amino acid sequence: CSVVEGEIKAFF.